What follows are 26 T cell receptor beta chains derived from one specimen sequenced in a study of Graves' ophthalmopathy and Graves' hyperthyroidism. RNA transcripts served as template for amplifying TCR beta CDR3 sequences. The first round was an RT-PCR with HTBI primers, and the second round was a multiplex PCR. Each CDR3 protein is one row after TCRdb ran MiXCR on the multiplex PCR reads. The sample has around 1,200,000 distinct CDR3 sequences, roughly two fifths seen once. The sequenced sample consisted of peripheral blood or thyroid tissue (not recorded which). Receptor source: an adult man with Graves' hyperthyroidism.

This clonotype was picked up a small number of times. The chain has TRBV10-3 and TRBJ1-1; D gene uncertain. Trimming stripped 5 bases from V and 2 bases from J, with 6 bases between. CDR3 length: 12 residues. The germline V gene encodes CDR1 ENHRY and CDR2 SYGVKD. The DNA of the CDR3 is TGTGCCATCAGTCAGCTAAACACTGAAGCTTTCTTT. It codes for CAISQLNTEAFF.

The CDR3 DNA is TGCAGTGCTACCAAGACTAGCGGACATCAAGAGACCCAGTACTTC. This sequence encodes CSATKTSGHQETQYF. The chain uses TRBV20-1 and TRBJ2-5; 9 nucleotides align to TRBD2. Losses at the gene ends were 4 bases for V and 2 bases for J; bases not matched to a gene: 8. The CDR3 has 15 amino acids. Germline V gives CDR1 DFQATT, CDR2 SNEGSKA (reference sequence).

In this sample, this clonotype turned up once. J is TRBJ2-2 and V is TRBV11-3; D is possibly TRBD2 (5 bases). This CDR3 spans 16 amino acids. The ends were cut back, 4 bases at V and 6 bases at J, with 18 bases in the middle. Germline V lookup: CDR1 SGHNT, CDR2 YENEEA. DNA of the CDR3: TGTGCCAGCAGCTCAGAATCAATAGCGTATTCCGGGGAGCTGTTTTTT. Protein sequence: CASSSESIAYSGELFF.

This chain links TRBV7-3 with TRBJ1-1, with D maybe TRBD1 (6 bases). This CDR3 has 14 amino acids. CDR1 SGHTA and CDR2 FQGTGA come from the germline V gene. V gave up 6 bases and J gave up 4 bases, with 15 bases separating them. CDR3 coding DNA: TGTGCCAGCAGTTACCGGGGGCCGAGCACTGAAGCTTTCTTT. This translates into CASSYRGPSTEAFF. The full variable domain, its missing parts supplied by reference TRBV7-3 and TRBJ1-1, is GAGVSQTPSNKVTEKGKYVELRCDPISGHTALYWYRQSLGQGPEFLIYFQGTGAADDSGLPNDRFFAVRPEGSVSTLKIQRTERGDSAVYLCASSYRGPSTEAFFGQGTRLTVV.

This chain links TRBV27 with TRBJ1-5, with 7 bases lining up with TRBD1. The V gene's germline CDR1 is MNHEY and CDR2 SMNVEV (reference sequence). V shed 6 bases, J shed 5 bases, and the junction held 7 bases outside the gene matches. The CDR3 covers 14 residues. This CDR3 reads CASRQTGLDQPQHF. In nucleotides, the CDR3 is TGTGCCAGCAGGCAGACAGGGCTGGATCAGCCCCAGCATTTT.

This clonotype was observed at least ten times. This rearrangement joins TRBV9 to TRBJ2-7; D assignment may be TRBD1 or TRBD2 (6 bases each). Germline V gene sequence: CDR1 SGDLS, CDR2 YYNGEE. The CDR3 sequence is 14 residues long. V was cut by 0 bases and J by 5 bases, with 12 bases left in between. The CDR3 DNA reads as TGTGCCAGCAGCGTAGCCGGGGGCTTGGACGAGCAGTACTTC. It codes for CASSVAGGLDEQYF.

In its sample, this clonotype was seen many times. The chain is built from TRBV7-2 and TRBJ2-7; D remains unclear. Germline V CDR1 and CDR2: SGHTA, FQGNSA. V was shortened by 6 bases and J by 4 bases, with 7 bases between the two germline ends. This CDR3 spans 11 amino acids. The CDR3 protein is CASSNRYEQYF. In DNA form, the CDR3 reads TGTGCCAGCAGTAACCGGTACGAGCAGTACTTC. Complete variable domain (other parts from reference TRBV7-2 and TRBJ2-7): GAGVSQSPSNKVTEKGKDVELRCDPISGHTALYWYRQSLGQGLEFLIYFQGNSAPDKSGLPSDRFSAERTGGSVSTLTIQRTQQEDSAVYLCASSNRYEQYFGPGTRLTVT.

This rearrangement joins TRBV13 to TRBJ1-6; maybe TRBD1 (6 bases). This CDR3 is built from 14 residues. V dropped 5 bases and J dropped 9 bases, with 14 bases sitting between them. The germline CDR1 and CDR2 sequences are PRHDT and FYEKMQ (reference sequence). CDR3 protein: CASSLRQVGSPLHF. CDR3 DNA: TGTGCCAGCAGCCTCCGACAGGTGGGTTCACCCCTCCACTTT.

This clonotype has a count of ten or more. The chain recombines TRBV29-1 with TRBJ2-5; D might be TRBD1 (6 bases). Trimming cost V 3 bases and J 4 bases, with 21 bases left between them. The germline V gene has CDR1 SQVTM and CDR2 ANQGSEA. The length of the CDR3 is 16 residues. The CDR3 DNA reads as TGCAGCGTTGATTCAGGGGACCGAATCCGGACAGAGACCCAGTACTTC. Encoded protein: CSVDSGDRIRTETQYF.

The chain has TRBV7-6 and TRBJ2-7; 12 bases line up with TRBD2. Germline CDR1 reads SGHVS; CDR2 reads FNYEAQ. The junction had 6 bases not matched to a gene; V was cut back by 5 bases and J by 4 bases. The CDR3 has 15 amino acids. The CDR3 here is CASSVLAGGWYEQYF. CDR3 bases: TGTGCCAGCAGCGTACTAGCGGGAGGTTGGTACGAGCAGTACTTC.

V and J are TRBV11-3 and TRBJ2-5, with TRBD1 as a possible D gene (7 bases). Between the trimmed V and J ends, which lost 2 bases and 1 base, there was a span of 17 bases. The CDR3 loop spans 17 amino acids. Germline V gene data show CDR1 as SGHNT and CDR2 as YENEEA. The CDR3 DNA is TGTGCCAGCAGCTTAACCCGGGACAGCGGGTCCCAAGAGACCCAGTACTTC. It specifies CASSLTRDSGSQETQYF.

This sequence joins TRBV7-8 and TRBJ1-5, with TRBD1 matching over 7 bases. The V and J ends lost 6 bases and 5 bases, in that order; junction bases with no gene match: 7. The germline CDR1 and CDR2 sequences are SGHVS and FQNEAQ. This CDR3 is built from 14 residues. This CDR3 is CASSPLQGDQPQHF. DNA of the CDR3: TGTGCCAGCAGTCCTCTCCAGGGGGATCAGCCCCAGCATTTT. The full variable domain, completed using reference TRBV7-8 and TRBJ1-5, is GAGVSQSPRYKVAKRGQDVALRCDPISGHVSLFWYQQALGQGPEFLTYFQNEAQLDKSGLPSDRFFAERPEGSVSTLKIQRTQQEDSAVYLCASSPLQGDQPQHFGDGTRLSIL.

Concerning this clonotype: A much bigger clone sits one base away, suggesting this may be a read error. The chain couples TRBV6-1 to TRBJ2-2; TRBD2 agrees at 9 bases. Germline V gene lookup returns CDR1 MNHNS and CDR2 SASEGT. J gave up 1 base and V 4 bases, and 10 bases lay outside the gene matches. The CDR3 spans 18 residues. The CDR3 spells CASSGVSGGSENTGELFF. The CDR3 DNA follows: TGTGCCAGCAGTGGGGTTAGCGGGGGATCCGAGAACACCGGGGAGCTGTTTTTT.

V is TRBV6-2 or TRBV6-3 and J is TRBJ1-4; 12 bases map to TRBD1. Germline V gene sequence: CDR1 MNHEY, CDR2 SVGEGT. J was trimmed by 8 bases and V by 6 bases; bases with no gene match: 10. The CDR3 is 16 residues long. In DNA, the CDR3 is TGTGCCAGCAGATCCCCCCGGGACAGGGGGCGCGAAAAACTGTTTTTT. It is translated as CASRSPRDRGREKLFF.

This clonotype came up many times. V gene TRBV13 combines with J gene TRBJ2-7; 10 bases agree with TRBD2. This CDR3 is built from 16 residues. Germline V gives CDR1 PRHDT, CDR2 FYEKMQ (reference sequence). After removal of 3 bases from V and 2 bases from J, the junction contained 7 bases not matched to a gene. The chain's CDR3 is CASSFLRTSGTYEQYF. In DNA, the CDR3 is TGTGCCAGCAGCTTTCTCCGGACTAGCGGAACCTACGAGCAGTACTTC. Full variable domain (missing parts from reference TRBV13 and TRBJ2-7): AAGVIQSPRHLIKEKRETATLKCYPIPRHDTVYWYQQGPGQDPQFLISFYEKMQSDKGSIPDRFSAQQFSDYHSELNMSSLELGDSALYFCASSFLRTSGTYEQYFGPGTRLTVT.

A remark on this clonotype: With a much larger clone just one base away, this may be a read error. The final CDR3 position lacks the conserved phenylalanine or tryptophan, pointing to a likely read error. The chain recombines TRBV7-2 with TRBJ1-5; TRBD1 matches 8 bases. V lost 5 bases and J lost 3; bases outside the gene matches: 6. The germline V gene encodes CDR1 SGHTA and CDR2 FQGNSA. This CDR3 contains 15 residues. The DNA for the CDR3 is TGTGCCAGCAGCCTGACAGGGGCGGACAATCAGCCCCAGCATCTT. Amino acid sequence: CASSLTGADNQPQHL.

This clonotype was picked up a small number of times. The rearrangement uses TRBV7-3 and TRBJ2-2; TRBD2 matches 7 bases. The germline V gene has CDR1 SGHTA and CDR2 FQGTGA. The V and J ends lost 5 bases and 4 bases, in that order; junction bases with no gene match: 13. CDR3 length: 17 amino acids. CDR3 bases: TGTGCCAGCAGCCCATCTGGGGCCCGCGGGGGCACCGGGGAGCTGTTTTTT. Amino acid sequence: CASSPSGARGGTGELFF.

As regards this clonotype: A read error is possible here, since a much larger clone lies one base away. The rearrangement links TRBV9 to TRBJ2-7, with D perhaps given as TRBD1 or TRBD2 (6 bases each). The CDR3 loop spans 15 amino acids. CDR1 SGDLS and CDR2 YYNGEE come from the germline V gene. Written as DNA, the CDR3 is TGCGCCAGCAGCCCAAGGAAGGGGGACTGGGACGAGCAGTACTTC. It specifies CASSPRKGDWDEQYF. The variable domain in full, with the rest retrieved from reference TRBV9 and TRBJ2-7, is DSGVTQTPKHLITATGQRVTLRCSPRSGDLSVYWYQQSLDQGLQFLIQYYNGEERAKGNILERFSAQQFPDLHSELNLSSLELGDSALYFCASSPRKGDWDEQYFGPGTRLTVT.

This clonotype was seen ten or more times. The chain carries TRBV6-5 and TRBJ1-4; the match to TRBD1 covers 7 bases. The CDR3 has 15 residues. J was trimmed by 4 bases and V by 3 bases; bases with no gene match: 5. The germline gives CDR1 MNHEY, CDR2 SVGAGI. This CDR3 reads CASSYTTGDNEKLFF. CDR3 DNA: TGTGCCAGCAGTTATACTACAGGGGATAATGAAAAACTGTTTTTT.

This clonotype was picked up a small number of times. The chain has TRBV19 and TRBJ1-1; possible D gene TRBD1, 6 bases. Trimming cost V 3 bases and J 4 bases, with 15 bases left between them. The CDR3 has 15 amino acids. The germline CDR1 and CDR2 sequences are LNHDA and SQIVND (reference sequence). The CDR3 protein is CASSMGGRRGTEAFF. The CDR3 coding sequence is TGTGCCAGTAGTATGGGGGGGCGCCGTGGCACTGAAGCTTTCTTT.

This chain uses TRBV20-1 with TRBJ2-2; TRBD1 might be the D (6 bases). V lost 3 bases and J 0 bases, leaving 11 bases between the germline ends. The CDR3 spans 15 residues. Germline V CDR1 and CDR2: DFQATT, SNEGSKA (reference sequence). DNA for the CDR3: TGCAGTGCTAGGTCTGGGACAACGAACACCGGGGAGCTGTTTTTT. Translating gives CSARSGTTNTGELFF.

The chain is built from TRBV15 and TRBJ1-5, with D tentatively TRBD1 (5 bases). V was clipped by 3 bases and J by 1 base, with 13 bases between them. In germline, CDR1 is LNHNV, CDR2 YYDKDF (reference sequence). This CDR3 is 16 amino acids long. Written as DNA, the CDR3 is TGTGCCACCAGCAGCTTGGACGGGGACAGCAATCAGCCCCAGCATTTT. Amino acid sequence: CATSSLDGDSNQPQHF. Using reference TRBV15 and TRBJ1-5 for the parts outside the CDR3, the full variable domain is DAMVIQNPRYQVTQFGKPVTLSCSQTLNHNVMYWYQQKSSQAPKLLFHYYDKDFNNEADTPDNFQSRRPNTSFCFLDIRSPGLGDTAMYLCATSSLDGDSNQPQHFGDGTRLSIL.

This clonotype was recorded many times. V gene TRBV10-3 combines with J gene TRBJ1-5, with a possible D match to TRBD1 (5 bases). The CDR3 is 14 residues long. Germline-derived CDR1 and CDR2 are ENHRY and SYGVKD. V dropped 6 bases and J dropped 5 bases, with 14 bases sitting between them. The CDR3 sequence: CAISRGDGDQPQHF. CDR3 nucleotide sequence: TGTGCCATCAGCCGAGGGGACGGGGATCAGCCCCAGCATTTT.

The gene calls are TRBV14 and TRBJ1-2; D gene unclear. V lost 2 bases and J 2 bases, leaving 9 bases between the germline ends. The CDR3 is 14 residues long. The germline V gene encodes CDR1 SGHDN and CDR2 FVKESK. CDR3 sequence: CASSQRRGNYGYTF. In nucleotides, the CDR3 is TGTGCCAGCAGCCAACGACGGGGAAACTATGGCTACACCTTC. Full variable domain (rest looked up from reference TRBV14 and TRBJ1-2): EAGVTQFPSHSVIEKGQTVTLRCDPISGHDNLYWYRRVMGKEIKFLLHFVKESKQDESGMPNNRFLAERTGGTYSTLKVQPAELEDSGVYFCASSQRRGNYGYTFGSGTRLTVV.

This clonotype was found a few times. The V and J genes are TRBV28 and TRBJ1-5, with TRBD1 as a possible D gene (5 bases). V was trimmed by 8 bases and J by 5 bases, leaving 19 bases between them. Germline assignment: CDR1 MDHEN and CDR2 SYDVKM. The CDR3 is 15 residues long. CDR3 residues: CASPPETGEDQPQHF. The DNA for the CDR3 is TGTGCCAGCCCACCGGAGACGGGGGAAGATCAGCCCCAGCATTTT.

The chain is built from TRBV10-2 and TRBJ2-7; 10 nucleotides agree with TRBD2. Germline V lookup: CDR1 WSHSY, CDR2 SAAADI. V shed 4 bases and J 4 bases; nucleotides not matched to a gene: 10. The CDR3 has 16 residues. In nucleotides, the CDR3 is TGCGCCAGCAGTGCCGGACTAGCGGTGAAAGGGTACGAGCAGTACTTC. Its translation is CASSAGLAVKGYEQYF.